Following are 9 T cell receptor beta chains from one sample sequenced in a study of identical twins. TCRdb re-called the 5' RACE reads with MiXCR, one entry per CDR3 protein. The data contain about 700,000 distinct CDR3 sequences, around 6% of them singletons. The sequenced sample was naive T cells sorted from blood. The origin of the receptors is a man between 18 and 29 years old in good health.

CDR3 in amino acids: CASGRVAGNYEQYF. The CDR3 nucleotides read TGTGCCAGCGGGAGGGTAGCGGGGAACTACGAGCAGTACTTC. The V and J genes are TRBV27 and TRBJ2-7; TRBD2 matches 8 bases. This CDR3 spans 14 amino acids. V lost 8 bases and J lost 3; bases outside the gene matches: 9. Per the germline V gene, CDR1 is MNHEY and CDR2 is SMNVEV (reference sequence).

This clonotype was seen repeatedly, ten times or more. The chain is built from TRBV12-3 or TRBV12-4 and TRBJ2-1; D gene unclear. V lost 1 base to trimming and J lost 0 bases, with 7 bases between them. The CDR3 is 15 amino acids. DNA for the CDR3: TGTGCCAGCAGTTTAGGGGTGAGCTCCTACAATGAGCAGTTCTTC. Protein sequence: CASSLGVSSYNEQFF.

This clonotype turned up a few times. The chain employs TRBV5-1 and TRBJ2-7; 10 bases fit TRBD2. Germline V gene sequence: CDR1 SGHRS, CDR2 YFSETQ. The length of the CDR3 is 15 residues. The trim removed 4 bases at V and 5 bases at J, leaving 9 bases unmatched. In DNA, the CDR3 is TGCGCCAGCAGCCCCCTAGCGGGAGCGTCGGACGAGCAGTACGTC. It codes for CASSPLAGASDEQYV.

Notes on this clonotype: The junction does not match germline at one end; this may be a read error. The chain combines TRBV5-6 with TRBJ2-1, with D possibly being TRBD2 (5 bases). Germline CDR1 reads SGHDT; CDR2 reads YYEEEE. CDR3 length equals 14 residues. CDR3 residues: CVSTRGRSYNEQFF. The CDR3 DNA follows: TGTGTCAGCACCCGAGGGCGCTCCTACAATGAGCAGTTCTTC.

The chain couples TRBV20-1 to TRBJ1-5, with D perhaps TRBD1 (5 bases). V shed 4 bases and J shed 2 bases, with 12 bases lying between them. There are 14 residues in the CDR3. The germline V gene encodes CDR1 DFQATT and CDR2 SNEGSKA (reference sequence). CDR3: CSATRDFGNQPQHF. The CDR3 DNA reads as TGCAGTGCTACCAGGGATTTTGGCAATCAGCCCCAGCATTTT.

This clonotype was counted many times. The CDR3 loop is CASSSQDYGYTF. CDR3 bases: TGTGCCAGCAGTTCCCAGGACTATGGCTACACCTTC. J is TRBJ1-2 and V is TRBV12-3 or TRBV12-4; D unclear. Trimming pared 4 bases from V and 3 bases from J, leaving 6 bases between. CDR3 length: 12 residues.

This clonotype was recorded once. This sequence may be a read error, since a much larger clone differs from it by one base. The final CDR3 position lacks the conserved phenylalanine or tryptophan, pointing to a likely read error. The chain carries TRBV29-1 and TRBJ1-2, with 10 positions matching TRBD1. After removal of 6 bases from V and 2 bases from J, the junction contained 3 bases not matched to a gene. CDR1 is SQVTM and CDR2 is ANQGSEA in the germline V gene. CDR3 size: 13 residues. The CDR3 region is CSVDRGPNYGYTL. The CDR3 coding sequence is TGCAGCGTCGACAGGGGGCCAAACTATGGCTACACCCTC.

This clonotype was counted ten times or more. The rearrangement uses TRBV21-1 and TRBJ2-1; the table's D call, TRBD2, was not checked against the DNA. TRBV21-1 is annotated as a pseudogene. CDR3 length: 14 residues. This CDR3 is CASEEREGLNEQFF. In nucleotides, the CDR3 is TGTGCCAGCGAGGAGCGGGAGGGGTTGAATGAGCAGTTCTTC.

This clonotype was detected many times. The genes are TRBV2 and TRBJ2-4, with D possibly TRBD1 on 6 matching bases. Germline loops: CDR1 SNHLY, CDR2 FYNNEI. Trimming left V 6 bases short and J 14 bases short, with 20 bases between. The CDR3 consists of 13 residues. This CDR3 reads CASSELSGHAEYF. CDR3 DNA: TGTGCCAGCAGCGAACTTTCGGGACACGCGGAGTACTTC.